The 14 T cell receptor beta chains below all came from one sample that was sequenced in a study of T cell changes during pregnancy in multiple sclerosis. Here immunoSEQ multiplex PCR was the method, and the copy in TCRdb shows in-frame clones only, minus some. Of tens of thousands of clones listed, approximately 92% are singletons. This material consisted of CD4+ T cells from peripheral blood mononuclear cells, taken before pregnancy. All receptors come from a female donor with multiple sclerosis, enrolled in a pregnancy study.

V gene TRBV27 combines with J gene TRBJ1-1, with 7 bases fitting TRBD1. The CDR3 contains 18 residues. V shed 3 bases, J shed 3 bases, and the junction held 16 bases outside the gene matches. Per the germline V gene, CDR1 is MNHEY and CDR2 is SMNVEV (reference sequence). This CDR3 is CASSFLGQVPFGDTEAFF. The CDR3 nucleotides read TGTGCCAGCAGTTTTCTTGGACAGGTGCCCTTCGGGGACACTGAAGCTTTCTTT.

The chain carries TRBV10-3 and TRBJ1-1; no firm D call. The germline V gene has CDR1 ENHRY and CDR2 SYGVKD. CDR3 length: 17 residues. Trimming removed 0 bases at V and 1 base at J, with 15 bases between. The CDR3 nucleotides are TGTGCCATCAGTGAGTCGAAGTGGTATGAGCCGAACACTGAAGCTTTCTTT. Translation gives CAISESKWYEPNTEAFF.

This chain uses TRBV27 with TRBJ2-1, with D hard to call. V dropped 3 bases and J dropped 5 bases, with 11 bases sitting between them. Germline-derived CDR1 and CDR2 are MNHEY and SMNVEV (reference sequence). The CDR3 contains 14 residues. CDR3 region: CASSFSQINNEQFF. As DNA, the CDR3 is TGTGCCAGCAGTTTCTCCCAGATCAACAATGAGCAGTTCTTC.

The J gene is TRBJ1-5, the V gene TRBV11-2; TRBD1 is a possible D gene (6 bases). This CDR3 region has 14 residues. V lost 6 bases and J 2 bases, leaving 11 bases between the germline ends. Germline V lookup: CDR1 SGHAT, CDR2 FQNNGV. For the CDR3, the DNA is TGTGCCAGCAGTATAGGGACACGCAATCAGCCCCAGCATTTT. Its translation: CASSIGTRNQPQHF.

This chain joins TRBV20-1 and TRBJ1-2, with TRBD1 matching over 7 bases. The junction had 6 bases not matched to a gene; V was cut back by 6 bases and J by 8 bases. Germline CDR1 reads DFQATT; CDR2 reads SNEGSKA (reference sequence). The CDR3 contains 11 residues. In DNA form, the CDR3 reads TGCAGTGCGATCGACAGGGCCGGCTACACCTTC. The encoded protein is CSAIDRAGYTF.

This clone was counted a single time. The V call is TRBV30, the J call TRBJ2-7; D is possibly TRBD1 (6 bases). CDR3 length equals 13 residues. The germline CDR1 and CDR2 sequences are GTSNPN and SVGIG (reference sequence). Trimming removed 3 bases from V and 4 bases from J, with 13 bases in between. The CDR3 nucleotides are TGTGCCTGGAGAAAAGGGGGTACATACGAGCAGTACTTC. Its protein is CAWRKGGTYEQYF.

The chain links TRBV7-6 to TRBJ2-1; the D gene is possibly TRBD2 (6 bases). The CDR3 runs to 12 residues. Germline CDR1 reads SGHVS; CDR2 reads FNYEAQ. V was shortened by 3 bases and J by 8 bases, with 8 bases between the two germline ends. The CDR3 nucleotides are TGTGCCAGCAGCTTGGCGGGACATGAGCAGTTCTTC. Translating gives CASSLAGHEQFF.

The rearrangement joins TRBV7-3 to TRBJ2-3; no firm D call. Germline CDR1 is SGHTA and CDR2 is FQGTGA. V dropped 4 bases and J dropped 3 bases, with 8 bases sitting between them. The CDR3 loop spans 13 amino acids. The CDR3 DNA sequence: TGTGCCAGCAGCTCGCGAGGTACAGATACGCAGTATTTT. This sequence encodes CASSSRGTDTQYF.

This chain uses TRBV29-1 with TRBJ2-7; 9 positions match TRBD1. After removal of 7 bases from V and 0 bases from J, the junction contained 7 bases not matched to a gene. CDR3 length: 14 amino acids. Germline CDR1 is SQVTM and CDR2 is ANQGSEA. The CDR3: CSAGQGISSYEQYF. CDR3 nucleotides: TGCAGCGCCGGACAGGGGATAAGCTCCTACGAGCAGTACTTC.

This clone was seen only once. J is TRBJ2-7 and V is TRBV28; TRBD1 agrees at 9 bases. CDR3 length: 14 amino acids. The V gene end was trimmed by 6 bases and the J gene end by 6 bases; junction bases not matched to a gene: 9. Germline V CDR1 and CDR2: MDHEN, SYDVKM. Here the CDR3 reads CASSRSGQGAEQYF. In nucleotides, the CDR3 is TGTGCCAGCAGCCGATCGGGACAGGGCGCCGAGCAGTACTTC.

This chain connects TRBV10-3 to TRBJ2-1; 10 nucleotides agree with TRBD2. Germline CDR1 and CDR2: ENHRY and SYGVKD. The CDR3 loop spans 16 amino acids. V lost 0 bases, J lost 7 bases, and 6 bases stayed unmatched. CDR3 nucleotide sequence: TGTGCCATCAGTGAGTCCCAGCGGGAGGGCGGTAATGAGCAGTTCTTC. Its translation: CAISESQREGGNEQFF.

CDR3 nucleotide sequence: TGCGCCAGCAGCTTGGGAGCAGGGGGCCCCGGGGAGCTGTTTTTT. Encoded protein: CASSLGAGGPGELFF. The chain is built from TRBV5-1 and TRBJ2-2, with 8 bases fitting TRBD1. Per the germline V gene, CDR1 is SGHRS and CDR2 is YFSETQ. Trimming removed 0 bases from V and 6 bases from J; junction bases left unmatched: 4. CDR3 size: 15 residues. Together with reference TRBV5-1 and TRBJ2-2, the CDR3 gives the full variable domain: KAGVTQTPRYLIKTRGQQVTLSCSPISGHRSVSWYQQTPGQGLQFLFEYFSETQRNKGNFPGRFSGRQFSNSRSEMNVSTLELGDSALYLCASSLGAGGPGELFFGEGSRLTVL.

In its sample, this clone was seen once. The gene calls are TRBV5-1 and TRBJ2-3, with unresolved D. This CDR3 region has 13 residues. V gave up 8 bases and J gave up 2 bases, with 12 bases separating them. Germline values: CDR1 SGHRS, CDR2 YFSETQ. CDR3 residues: CASHNNPTDTQYF. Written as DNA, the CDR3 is TGCGCCAGTCATAACAACCCCACAGATACGCAGTATTTT.

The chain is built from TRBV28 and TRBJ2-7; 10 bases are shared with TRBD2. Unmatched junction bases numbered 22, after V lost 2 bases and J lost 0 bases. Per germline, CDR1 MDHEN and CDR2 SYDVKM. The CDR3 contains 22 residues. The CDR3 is CASSLGSGTPLAGGPLSYEQYF. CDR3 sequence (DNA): TGTGCCAGCAGTTTAGGCTCCGGGACCCCATTAGCGGGAGGCCCCCTCTCCTACGAGCAGTACTTC.